The clone carrying this T cell receptor beta chain was observed a few times. No antigen is known for it. Indicated time point: pre-sensitization, week 0. Stated treatment: therapeutic diphenylcyclopropenone sensitization with weekly scalp DPC. The V gene's germline CDR1 is DFQATT and CDR2 SNEGSKA (reference sequence). V was trimmed by 3 bases and J by 3 bases, leaving 21 bases between them. This CDR3 comprises 16 residues. This specimen comes from a study of human T cells and chemical hapten exposure. Study in general: Affected patients, primarily female, had alopecia areata, totalis or universalis.

General study results and limits: Healthy individuals' immune responses may differ from those of donors, who had alopecia. Clustering by CDR3 similarity yielded significantly more large clusters from expanded TCRs than controls.

Original methodology: A per-sample median of about 95,000 TCRs was observed, with counts ranging from about 23,224 to 700,000. MiXCR, applied by TCRdb to the RACE reads, yields one record per CDR3 protein. TCRdb's processing, not the study's, gives the V and J calls here. Of more than 250,000 distinct CDR3 sequences listed, 7.5% to 9% are singletons. The sequence was collected from a woman in her thirties or forties with alopecia areata. Some clones in this sample may be carry-over from other donors' samples. This specimen was whole blood, taken in connection with sensitization to the hapten diphenylcyclopropenone (DPC). The gene calls are TRBV20-1 and TRBJ2-7, with a tentative D call TRBD2 (5 bases). The CDR3 DNA reads TGCAGTGCTAGTCGAGAGGGTACTTGGAGAGACTACGAGCAGTACTTC. Translated: CSASREGTWRDYEQYF.